Following are 19 T cell receptor beta chains from one sample sequenced in a study of cytomegalovirus exposure and HLA in healthy donors. Both 60 Vbeta primers and 13 Jbeta primers went into the PCR. Profiling relied on immunoSEQ multiplex PCR, and the TCRdb table lists in-frame clones only, not all of them. The sample holds around 130,000 clones, 85% to 90% seen once. Sequences were obtained from PBMCs. These receptors came from a woman aged 25 to 45 in good health and CMV-seropositive.

The rearrangement uses TRBV6-6 and TRBJ1-5; 9 bases fit TRBD1. CDR3 size: 16 residues. The V gene end was trimmed by 2 bases and the J gene end by 7 bases; junction bases not matched to a gene: 9. CDR1 is MNHNY and CDR2 is SVGAGI in the germline V gene (reference sequence). The CDR3 region has the DNA TGTGCCAGCAGTTACCCCCGGGACAGGGACGCACAGCCCCAGCATTTT. It translates to CASSYPRDRDAQPQHF.

The chain carries TRBV2 and TRBJ1-1; D is perhaps TRBD1 (6 bases). CDR3 size: 14 residues. Germline-derived CDR1 and CDR2 are SNHLY and FYNNEI. V was shortened by 2 bases and J by 5 bases, with 12 bases between the two germline ends. This CDR3 reads CASSESWGRTEAFF. The CDR3 bases are TGTGCCAGCAGTGAATCGTGGGGGCGAACTGAAGCTTTCTTT.

This chain links TRBV5-6 with TRBJ2-1; D is unclear. The CDR3 spans 13 residues. Germline V gives CDR1 SGHDT, CDR2 YYEEEE. Deletions cut 0 bases from V and 9 bases from J, with 10 bases between. CDR3 sequence (DNA): TGTGCCAGCAGCTTGGTACAGCCAGGTGAGCAGTTCTTC. It yields the protein CASSLVQPGEQFF.

This clone was seen just once. This chain joins TRBV28 and TRBJ1-4; 9 bases align to TRBD1. Germline CDR1 reads MDHEN; CDR2 reads SYDVKM. The CDR3 consists of 14 residues. Unmatched junction bases numbered 10, after V lost 10 bases and J lost 7 bases. The CDR3 loop is CATLSQGAGEKLFF. The CDR3 coding sequence is TGTGCCACGCTCTCACAGGGGGCGGGTGAAAAACTGTTTTTT. Together with reference TRBV28 and TRBJ1-4, the CDR3 gives the full variable domain: DVKVTQSSRYLVKRTGEKVFLECVQDMDHENMFWYRQDPGLGLRLIYFSYDVKMKEKGDIPEGYSVSREKKERFSLILESASTNQTSMYLCATLSQGAGEKLFFGSGTQLSVL.

The rearrangement links TRBV28 to TRBJ1-6; 9 nucleotides align to TRBD1. CDR3 length: 16 residues. CDR1 and CDR2 from the germline V gene are MDHEN and SYDVKM. Trimming took 5 bases from V and 8 from J; bases not matched to a gene: 10. CDR3 in amino acids: CASSPGQGMGYSPLHF. The CDR3, as DNA: TGTGCCAGCAGTCCCGGACAGGGGATGGGCTATTCACCCCTCCACTTT.

This clone was recorded a few times. Germline and junction disagree at one end, which may indicate a read error. The V gene is TRBV7-9, the J gene TRBJ2-7, with 9 bases matching TRBD1. The germline CDR1 and CDR2 sequences are SEHNR and FQNEAQ (reference sequence). The CDR3 runs to 14 residues. CDR3 residues: CSSSSWDRAYEQYF. CDR3 coding DNA: TGTTCCAGCAGCTCTTGGGACAGGGCCTACGAGCAGTACTTC.

The J gene is TRBJ1-2, the V gene TRBV30, with D maybe TRBD1 (5 bases). CDR3 size: 13 residues. Trimming took 2 bases from V and 4 from J, leaving 11 bases between them. CDR1 is GTSNPN, CDR2 SVGIG, per germline (reference sequence). The CDR3: CAWSREGLYGYTF. In DNA, the CDR3 is TGTGCCTGGAGTCGGGAGGGGCTCTATGGCTACACCTTC.

The chain has TRBV10-1 and TRBJ1-2, with 10 bases matching TRBD1. The CDR3 is made up of 14 amino acids. Germline V CDR1 and CDR2: WNHNN, SYGVQD (reference sequence). V lost 7 bases to trimming and J lost 6 bases; unmatched junction nucleotides: 8. This CDR3 is CASNQVGTGDGYTF. CDR3 nucleotides: TGCGCCAGCAACCAGGTCGGGACAGGGGATGGCTACACCTTC.

This sequence joins TRBV27 and TRBJ1-2, with D maybe TRBD1 (6 bases). The germline gives CDR1 MNHEY, CDR2 SMNVEV (reference sequence). The CDR3 has 13 residues. V lost 6 bases and J 5 bases, leaving 13 bases between the germline ends. The CDR3 here is CASRRTASYGYTF. Written as DNA, the CDR3 is TGTGCCAGCAGAAGGACAGCTTCGTATGGCTACACCTTC.

V gene TRBV30 combines with J gene TRBJ1-3; possibly TRBD1 for D (6 bases). The germline V gene has CDR1 GTSNPN and CDR2 SVGIG (reference sequence). V shed 0 bases and J shed 0 bases, with 9 bases lying between them. The CDR3 covers 15 residues. CDR3 amino acids: CAWSVARGSGNTIYF. The CDR3 DNA reads TGTGCCTGGAGTGTAGCCAGGGGCTCTGGAAACACCATATATTTT.

This chain uses TRBV7-9 with TRBJ1-1; 10 bases match TRBD1. Trimming removed 2 bases from V and 5 bases from J; junction bases left unmatched: 5. The CDR3 is 15 residues long. Germline V CDR1 and CDR2: SEHNR, FQNEAQ (reference sequence). The CDR3 is CASSLTGQGGTEAFF. In DNA, the CDR3 is TGTGCCAGCAGCTTAACCGGACAGGGGGGGACTGAAGCTTTCTTT.

This chain connects TRBV9 to TRBJ2-1; TRBD2 matches 7 bases. CDR3 length: 16 amino acids. CDR1 is SGDLS, CDR2 YYNGEE, per germline. The ends lost 0 bases at V and 9 bases at J; junction bases unmatched: 12. The CDR3 is CASSVVGGTTLGEQFF. In nucleotides, the CDR3 is TGTGCCAGCAGCGTAGTGGGTGGGACTACCCTTGGTGAGCAGTTCTTC.

The chain couples TRBV27 to TRBJ1-5; TRBD1 is a possible D gene (5 bases). In germline, CDR1 is MNHEY, CDR2 SMNVEV (reference sequence). Trimming stripped 2 bases from V and 1 base from J, with 9 bases between. The CDR3 is 15 residues long. DNA for the CDR3: TGTGCCAGCAGTTTAGCTGGGGCGAGCAATCAGCCCCAGCATTTT. Amino acids: CASSLAGASNQPQHF.

V gene TRBV6-5 combines with J gene TRBJ2-5; D gene uncertain. The CDR3 is made up of 11 amino acids. CDR1 and CDR2 (germline): MNHEY, SVGAGI. Trimming removed 2 bases from V and 7 bases from J, with 5 bases in between. The CDR3, as DNA: TGTGCCAGCAGTTACCACGGGACCCAGTACTTC. This translates into CASSYHGTQYF.

The V gene is TRBV28, the J gene TRBJ1-4; 7 bases fit TRBD1. This CDR3 contains 16 residues. J lost 0 bases, V lost 6 bases, and 7 bases had no gene match. Germline loops: CDR1 MDHEN, CDR2 SYDVKM. CDR3 nucleotide sequence: TGTGCCAGCAGACAGGGGACCCTTGCAACTAATGAAAAACTGTTTTTT. Translation gives CASRQGTLATNEKLFF.

This clone was detected only once. This chain uses TRBV13 with TRBJ2-3, with 12 bases matching TRBD2. CDR1 PRHDT and CDR2 FYEKMQ come from the germline V gene (reference sequence). V lost 5 bases to trimming and J lost 4 bases; unmatched junction nucleotides: 10. This CDR3 is built from 17 residues. CDR3: CASSVLLAGGPADTQYF. The CDR3 DNA sequence: TGTGCCAGCAGCGTGCTGCTAGCGGGAGGGCCGGCAGATACGCAGTATTTT. The entire variable domain, with the rest obtained from reference TRBV13 and TRBJ2-3, is as follows: AAGVIQSPRHLIKEKRETATLKCYPIPRHDTVYWYQQGPGQDPQFLISFYEKMQSDKGSIPDRFSAQQFSDYHSELNMSSLELGDSALYFCASSVLLAGGPADTQYFGPGTRLTVL.

The rearrangement joins TRBV10-3 to TRBJ1-1; 7 bases align to TRBD1. J was trimmed by 0 bases and V by 4 bases; bases with no gene match: 8. The CDR3 length is 16 residues. The germline CDR1 and CDR2 sequences are ENHRY and SYGVKD. This CDR3 is CAISGDRAVLNTEAFF. CDR3 nucleotide sequence: TGTGCCATCAGTGGCGACAGGGCAGTACTGAACACTGAAGCTTTCTTT.

The V call is TRBV6-5, the J call TRBJ2-1, with TRBD1 matching over 7 bases. The CDR3 has 16 amino acids. After removal of 0 bases from V and 0 bases from J, the junction contained 2 bases not matched to a gene. CDR1 and CDR2 (germline): MNHEY, SVGAGI. The CDR3 DNA reads as TGTGCCAGCAGTTACTCTAGACAGGGCTCCTACAATGAGCAGTTCTTC. Protein: CASSYSRQGSYNEQFF.

The chain recombines TRBV11-2 with TRBJ2-5; 7 positions match TRBD2. The last part of the DNA fits TRBJ2-7 better; the J call may be wrong. The V gene's germline CDR1 is SGHAT and CDR2 FQNNGV. This CDR3 region has 15 residues. CDR3 protein: CASSLEGGSSYEQYF. The DNA for the CDR3 is TGTGCCAGCAGCTTAGAGGGCGGGAGCTCCTACGAGCAGTACTTC.